This T cell receptor beta chain is drawn from a study of OX40 agonist ivuxolimab in advanced cancers. Generated by immunoSEQ multiplex PCR, the TCRdb table keeps only in-frame clones and is missing some. The top ten hold approximately 5.1% of the sample, which has under 50,000 clones, over 80% seen once. The length of the CDR3 is 16 residues. Losses at the gene ends were 3 bases for V and 7 bases for J; bases not matched to a gene: 13. The germline V gene encodes CDR1 KGHSH and CDR2 LQKENI. The sequence derives from an adult with an advanced solid tumor such as melanoma, head and neck, liver or kidney cancer. The chain links TRBV18 to TRBJ1-2; TRBD1 agrees at 8 bases. The sequences come from CD4+ or CD8+ T cells sorted from blood, collected in a trial of the OX40 agonist ivuxolimab. CDR3 residues: CASSPSGQGLVFGYTF. The CDR3 region has the DNA TGTGCCAGCTCACCGTCAGGACAGGGCCTCGTTTTTGGCTACACCTTC. The whole variable domain, filled in from reference TRBV18 and TRBJ1-2, reads NAGVMQNPRHLVRRRGQEARLRCSPMKGHSHVYWYRQLPEEGLKFMVYLQKENIIDESGMPKERFSAEFPKEGPSILRIQQVVRGDSAAYFCASSPSGQGLVFGYTFGSGTRLTVV.